This TCR beta chain was identified during a study of cytomegalovirus exposure and HLA in healthy donors. Study results and limitations: The study flagged some 170 TCR beta chains as cytomegalovirus-associated. The classifier was said to identify cytomegalovirus status with high specificity and sensitivity.

Libraries were prepared by immunoSEQ multiplex PCR; TCRdb keeps only in-frame clonotypes and omits some of them. The sample consists of more than 95,000 clones, roughly 93% of them appearing once. Turning to this clone: Antigen unknown.

Germline V gene lookup returns CDR1 MDHEN and CDR2 SYDVKM. The CDR3 runs 14 residues. V was clipped by 9 bases and J by 2 bases, with 14 bases between them. This clonotype was sampled from a woman younger than 35 in good health and CMV-seronegative. The sequencing input was PBMCs. J is TRBJ1-3 and V is TRBV28; D is undetermined. The CDR3 DNA follows: TGTGCCAGTAGGGAGCCCAAGCCTGGAAACACCATATATTTT. Translated: CASREPKPGNTIYF.